The clone carrying this TCR beta chain was found once. No antigen is known for it. When the RNA was reverse transcribed, random hexamers were used with an input of roughly 0.45 to 1 ug. The authors amplified TCR beta CDR3 across 54 Vbeta and 13 Jbeta using immunoSEQ multiplex PCR. MiXCR, run by TCRdb on the immunoSEQ multiplex PCR reads, gives a single entry per CDR3 protein. This table has about 300,000 distinct CDR3 sequences, roughly 90% appearing once. The source of the sample is a study of CD8 T cells in Susac syndrome. General study points: The study's TCR sequencing and HLA analysis drew on a certain number of individuals. That number was acknowledged as relatively small.

The T cells that were sequenced for TCR beta were CD8+ and CD4+ cells from blood. TEMRA cells were FACS-enriched, while CD8+ and CD4+ T cells were negatively isolated. The germline gives CDR1 MNHEY, CDR2 SMNVEV (reference sequence). This CDR3 spans 9 amino acids. V was trimmed by 11 bases and J by 7 bases, leaving 9 bases between them. The sequenced sample was CD8+ T cells from PBMCs. The TCR sequence derives from a human donor with multiple sclerosis. The chain employs TRBV27 and TRBJ2-7; D is ambiguous. CDR3 sequence (DNA): TGTGCCGTCCCAAGGGAGCAGTACTTC. Translated: CAVPREQYF.